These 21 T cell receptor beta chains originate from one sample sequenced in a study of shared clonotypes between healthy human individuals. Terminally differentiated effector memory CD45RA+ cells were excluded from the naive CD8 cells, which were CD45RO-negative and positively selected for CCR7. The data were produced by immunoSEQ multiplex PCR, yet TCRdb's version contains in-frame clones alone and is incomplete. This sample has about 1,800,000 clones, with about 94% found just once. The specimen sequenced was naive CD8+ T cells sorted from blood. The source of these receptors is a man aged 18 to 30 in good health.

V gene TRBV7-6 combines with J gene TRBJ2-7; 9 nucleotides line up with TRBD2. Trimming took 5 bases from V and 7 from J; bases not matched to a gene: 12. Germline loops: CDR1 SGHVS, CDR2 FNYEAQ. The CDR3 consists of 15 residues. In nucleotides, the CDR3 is TGTGCCAGCAGCCCCGCGGCGGGGGGGCCGTGGGAGCAGTACTTC. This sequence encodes CASSPAAGGPWEQYF.

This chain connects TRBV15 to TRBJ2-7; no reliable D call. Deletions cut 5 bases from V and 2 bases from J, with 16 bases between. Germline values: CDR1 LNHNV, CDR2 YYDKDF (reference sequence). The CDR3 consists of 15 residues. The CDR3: CATSGRTIGAYEQYF. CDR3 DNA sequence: TGTGCCACCAGCGGAAGGACCATTGGGGCCTACGAGCAGTACTTC.

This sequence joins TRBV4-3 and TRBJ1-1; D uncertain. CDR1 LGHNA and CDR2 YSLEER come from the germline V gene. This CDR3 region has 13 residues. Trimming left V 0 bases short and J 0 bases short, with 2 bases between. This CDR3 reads CASSQDVNTEAFF. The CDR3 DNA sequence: TGCGCCAGCAGCCAAGACGTGAACACTGAAGCTTTCTTT.

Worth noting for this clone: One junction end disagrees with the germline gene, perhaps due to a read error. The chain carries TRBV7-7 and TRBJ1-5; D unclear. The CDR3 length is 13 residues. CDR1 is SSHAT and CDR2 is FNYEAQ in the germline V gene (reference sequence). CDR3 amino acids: CASSQNENQPQHF. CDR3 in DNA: TGTGCTAGCAGCCAGAATGAGAATCAGCCCCAGCATTTT.

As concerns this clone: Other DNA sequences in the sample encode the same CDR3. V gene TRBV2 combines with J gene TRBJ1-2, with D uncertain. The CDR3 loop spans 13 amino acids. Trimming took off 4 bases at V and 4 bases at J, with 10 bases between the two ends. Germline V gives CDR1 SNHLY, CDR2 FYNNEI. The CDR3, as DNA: TGTGCCAGCAGTGCTGGGGAGGGCTATGGCTACACCTTC. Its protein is CASSAGEGYGYTF.

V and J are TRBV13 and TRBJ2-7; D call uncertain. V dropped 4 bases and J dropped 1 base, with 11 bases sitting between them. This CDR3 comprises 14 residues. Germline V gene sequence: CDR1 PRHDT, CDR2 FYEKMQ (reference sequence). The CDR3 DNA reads TGTGCCAGCAGCTCTGGAAGCCTTTCCTACGAGCAGTACTTC. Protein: CASSSGSLSYEQYF.

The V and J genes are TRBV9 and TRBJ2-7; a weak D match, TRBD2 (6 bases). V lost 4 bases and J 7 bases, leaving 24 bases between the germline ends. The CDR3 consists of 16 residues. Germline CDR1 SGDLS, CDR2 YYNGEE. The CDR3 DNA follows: TGTGCCAGCAGCCCATCCCCCGGGGGTGCTTACGAAGAGCAGTACTTC. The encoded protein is CASSPSPGGAYEEQYF.

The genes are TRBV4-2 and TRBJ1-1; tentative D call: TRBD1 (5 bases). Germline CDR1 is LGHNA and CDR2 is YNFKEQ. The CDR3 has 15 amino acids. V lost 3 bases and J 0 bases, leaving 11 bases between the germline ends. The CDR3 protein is CASSHLGEMNTEAFF. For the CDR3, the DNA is TGTGCCAGCAGCCATTTGGGGGAAATGAACACTGAAGCTTTCTTT.

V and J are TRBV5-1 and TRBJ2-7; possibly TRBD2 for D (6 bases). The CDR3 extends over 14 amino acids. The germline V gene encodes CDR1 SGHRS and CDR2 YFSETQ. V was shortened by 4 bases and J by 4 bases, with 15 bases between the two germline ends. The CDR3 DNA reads TGCGCCAGCAGCACCGGGGACGGGAGTTACGAGCAGTACTTC. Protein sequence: CASSTGDGSYEQYF.

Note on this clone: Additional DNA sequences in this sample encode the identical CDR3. The CDR3 loop is CAISEGGAEAFF. CDR3 coding DNA: TGTGCCATCAGTGAAGGGGGGGCTGAAGCTTTCTTT. The chain has TRBV10-3 and TRBJ1-1, with a weak D call TRBD1 (6 bases). Germline CDR1 ENHRY, CDR2 SYGVKD. Trimming cost V 3 bases and J 6 bases, with 8 bases left between them. This CDR3 is built from 12 residues.

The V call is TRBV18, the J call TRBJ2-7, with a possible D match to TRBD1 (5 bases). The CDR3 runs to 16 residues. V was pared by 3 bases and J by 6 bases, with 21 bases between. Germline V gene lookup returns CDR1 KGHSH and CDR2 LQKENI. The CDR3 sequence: CASSPPKGREWGEQYF. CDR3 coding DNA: TGTGCCAGCTCACCCCCAAAAGGCAGGGAATGGGGCGAGCAGTACTTC.

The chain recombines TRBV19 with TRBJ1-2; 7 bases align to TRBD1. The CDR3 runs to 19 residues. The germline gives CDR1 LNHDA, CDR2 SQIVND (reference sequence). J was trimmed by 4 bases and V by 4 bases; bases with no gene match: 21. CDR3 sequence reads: CASSTSEDRDALFGYGYTF. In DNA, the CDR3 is TGTGCCAGTAGTACCTCCGAAGACAGGGACGCTTTGTTCGGCTATGGCTACACCTTC.

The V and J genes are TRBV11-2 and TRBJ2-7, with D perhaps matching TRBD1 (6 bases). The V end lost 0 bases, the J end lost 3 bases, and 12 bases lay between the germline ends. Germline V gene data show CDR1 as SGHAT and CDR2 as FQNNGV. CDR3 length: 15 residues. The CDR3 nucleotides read TGTGCCAGCAGCTTAGACCCAGGGGTGGTCTACGAGCAGTACTTC. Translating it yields CASSLDPGVVYEQYF.

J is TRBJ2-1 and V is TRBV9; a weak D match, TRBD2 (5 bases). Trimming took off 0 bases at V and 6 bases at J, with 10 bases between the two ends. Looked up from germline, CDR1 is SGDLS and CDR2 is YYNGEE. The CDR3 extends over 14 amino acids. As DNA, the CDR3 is TGTGCCAGCAGCGTAGTGGACTTCACCAATGAGCAGTTCTTC. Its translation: CASSVVDFTNEQFF.

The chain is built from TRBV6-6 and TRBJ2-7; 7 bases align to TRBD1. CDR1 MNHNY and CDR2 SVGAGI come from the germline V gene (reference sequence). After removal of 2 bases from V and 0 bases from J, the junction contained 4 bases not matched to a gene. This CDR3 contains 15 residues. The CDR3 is CASSYEGASSYEQYF. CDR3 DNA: TGTGCCAGCAGTTACGAGGGGGCTAGCTCCTACGAGCAGTACTTC.

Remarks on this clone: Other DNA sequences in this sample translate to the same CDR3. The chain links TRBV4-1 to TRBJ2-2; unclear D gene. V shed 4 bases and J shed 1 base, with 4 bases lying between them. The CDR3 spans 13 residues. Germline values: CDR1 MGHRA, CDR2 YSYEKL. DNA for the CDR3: TGCGCCAGCAGCCTTGGGAACACCGGGGAGCTGTTTTTT. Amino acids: CASSLGNTGELFF.

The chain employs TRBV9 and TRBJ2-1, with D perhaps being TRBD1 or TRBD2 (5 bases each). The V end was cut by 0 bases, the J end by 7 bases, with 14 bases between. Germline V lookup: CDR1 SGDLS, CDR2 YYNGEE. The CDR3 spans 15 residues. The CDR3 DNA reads TGTGCCAGCAGCGTAGGGGACGCCAGTTGGAATGAGCAGTTCTTC. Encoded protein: CASSVGDASWNEQFF.

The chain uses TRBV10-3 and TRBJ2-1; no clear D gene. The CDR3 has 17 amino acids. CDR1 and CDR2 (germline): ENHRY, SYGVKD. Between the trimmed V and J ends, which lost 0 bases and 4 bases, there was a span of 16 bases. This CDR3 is CAISESPSERQYNEQFF. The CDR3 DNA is TGTGCCATCAGTGAGTCCCCATCAGAGCGTCAGTACAATGAGCAGTTCTTC.

The CDR3: CASSLQALQETQYF. CDR3 sequence (DNA): TGTGCCAGCAGCTTACAAGCGCTACAAGAGACCCAGTACTTC. The V and J genes are TRBV11-2 and TRBJ2-5; D unclear. V lost 2 bases and J 2 bases, leaving 9 bases between the germline ends. CDR3 length: 14 amino acids. CDR1 and CDR2 from the germline V gene are SGHAT and FQNNGV.

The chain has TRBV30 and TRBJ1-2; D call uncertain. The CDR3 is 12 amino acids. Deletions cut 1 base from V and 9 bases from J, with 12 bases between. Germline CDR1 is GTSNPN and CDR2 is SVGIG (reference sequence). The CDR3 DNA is TGTGCCTGGAGTGAGATGCAAGGTAGCTACACCTTC. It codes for CAWSEMQGSYTF.

The CDR3 sequence: CASRKTGVYEQYF. Written as DNA, the CDR3 is TGCGCCAGCAGGAAGACAGGGGTCTACGAGCAGTACTTC. The chain combines TRBV10-2 with TRBJ2-7; 8 positions agree with TRBD1. The CDR3 is 13 amino acids. V lost 6 bases, J lost 3 bases, and 4 bases stayed unmatched. Germline-derived CDR1 and CDR2 are WSHSY and SAAADI.